A single sample gave rise to the 12 T cell receptor beta chains below, sequenced in a study of blood T cell repertoires in COVID-19. Sequencing was performed with immunoSEQ multiplex PCR; in TCRdb, only in-frame clones are kept and a portion is missing. The table lists a few hundred thousand clones, 75% to 90% of them singletons. Sequenced sample: PBMCs or T cells enriched from blood (not recorded which). Every receptor here comes from a man younger than 35 who had recovered from COVID-19.

The gene calls are TRBV5-5 and TRBJ2-5, with D possibly matching TRBD1 (8 bases). This CDR3 contains 14 residues. Trimming took off 6 bases at V and 5 bases at J, with 17 bases between the two ends. Germline V gene sequence: CDR1 SGHKS, CDR2 YYEKEE (reference sequence). The CDR3 reads CASTYRGGLETQYF. CDR3 bases: TGTGCCAGCACCTACAGGGGGGGCCTGGAGACCCAGTACTTC.

This rearrangement joins TRBV15 to TRBJ2-1; TRBD2 agrees at 7 bases. Trimming took 1 base from V and 7 from J; bases not matched to a gene: 4. Germline V gene sequence: CDR1 LNHNV, CDR2 YYDKDF (reference sequence). This CDR3 spans 14 amino acids. This chain's CDR3 is CATSRGAGVNEQFF. CDR3 nucleotide sequence: TGTGCCACCAGCAGAGGGGCGGGGGTAAATGAGCAGTTCTTC.

This clone was seen repeatedly, ten times or more. This chain's CDR3 is CASSEQASGYTF. The CDR3 coding sequence is TGTGCCAGCAGTGAACAGGCTTCGGGCTACACCTTC. The chain links TRBV6-1 to TRBJ1-2; D not resolved. V shed 2 bases and J shed 8 bases, with 9 bases lying between them. This CDR3 region has 12 residues. Germline V lookup: CDR1 MNHNS, CDR2 SASEGT.

In its sample, this clone was seen once. This rearrangement joins TRBV9 to TRBJ2-1, with 10 bases lining up with TRBD1. Germline V gene lookup returns CDR1 SGDLS and CDR2 YYNGEE. V trimming: 0 bases; J trimming: 8 bases; junction bases outside the gene matches: 5. The CDR3 loop spans 15 amino acids. In DNA, the CDR3 is TGTGCCAGCAGCGTAGGGACAGGGGGGGCGCATGAGCAGTTCTTC. Protein sequence: CASSVGTGGAHEQFF.

CDR3 region: CATSRRGQGNHYEQYF. The CDR3 coding sequence is TGTGCCACCAGCAGGAGGGGACAGGGAAATCACTACGAGCAGTACTTC. The chain carries TRBV15 and TRBJ2-7; 9 bases are shared with TRBD1. Germline loops: CDR1 LNHNV, CDR2 YYDKDF (reference sequence). The CDR3 totals 16 residues. V shed 3 bases and J 3 bases; nucleotides not matched to a gene: 9.

The chain joins TRBV7-9 to TRBJ1-1, with 11 bases identical to TRBD1. CDR1 and CDR2 (germline): SEHNR, FQNEAQ (reference sequence). This CDR3 is built from 14 residues. V gave up 5 bases and J gave up 6 bases; unmatched junction bases: 5. CDR3 region: CASSLGQGASEAFF. For the CDR3, the DNA is TGTGCCAGCAGCCTTGGACAGGGGGCCTCTGAAGCTTTCTTT.

This rearrangement joins TRBV2 to TRBJ1-4; 7 positions match TRBD1. Germline-derived CDR1 and CDR2 are SNHLY and FYNNEI. CDR3 length: 13 residues. The junction had 10 bases not matched to a gene; V was cut back by 10 bases and J by 8 bases. The DNA for the CDR3 is TGTGCCAACACCGGGACAGTAGGGGAAAAACTGTTTTTT. As protein: CANTGTVGEKLFF.

The chain couples TRBV11-3 to TRBJ2-1, with D perhaps TRBD2 (6 bases). The CDR3 spans 16 residues. From germline, CDR1 is SGHNT and CDR2 YENEEA. Trimming took off 1 base at V and 3 bases at J, with 13 bases between the two ends. The CDR3 nucleotides are TGTGCCAGCAGCTTAGTCCCGGGACTGAACTACAATGAGCAGTTCTTC. Its translation is CASSLVPGLNYNEQFF.

This sequence joins TRBV7-2 and TRBJ2-5; 7 nucleotides agree with TRBD1. The CDR3 is made up of 14 amino acids. V trimming: 7 bases; J trimming: 1 base; junction bases outside the gene matches: 6. Per germline, CDR1 SGHTA and CDR2 FQGNSA. The CDR3 coding sequence is TGTGCCAGCACCCCGACAGGGCCCCAAGAGACCCAGTACTTC. Translating gives CASTPTGPQETQYF.

Written as DNA, the CDR3 is TGCGCCAGCAGCCAAGATTCTACCGCTAGCACAGATACGCAGTATTTT. Protein product: CASSQDSTASTDTQYF. The J gene is TRBJ2-3, the V gene TRBV4-3; D is unclear. The germline V gene encodes CDR1 LGHNA and CDR2 YSLEER. CDR3 length: 16 residues. Trimming left V 0 bases short and J 0 bases short, with 10 bases between.

The rearrangement uses TRBV10-3 and TRBJ1-1, with D maybe TRBD1 (5 bases). Per germline, CDR1 ENHRY and CDR2 SYGVKD. This CDR3 is 15 amino acids long. Trimming stripped 6 bases from V and 0 bases from J, with 14 bases between. The DNA for the CDR3 is TGTGCCATCAGGACCCCGGGGGGAATGAACACTGAAGCTTTCTTT. Amino acids: CAIRTPGGMNTEAFF.

The J gene is TRBJ1-5, the V gene TRBV6-5; 7 bases map to TRBD1. Trimming removed 2 bases from V and 6 bases from J; junction bases left unmatched: 7. The CDR3 is 15 residues long. CDR1 is MNHEY, CDR2 SVGAGI, per germline. The CDR3 loop is CASSYEQGNSQPQHF. CDR3 in DNA: TGTGCCAGCAGTTACGAACAGGGGAATAGTCAGCCCCAGCATTTT.